Here is one T cell receptor beta chain with its context. It lacks a known antigen. Base qualities are not at hand, and no much larger clone is one base apart. The source of the sample is a study of CD8 T cells in Susac syndrome (dated by TCRdb to 2018 to 2020). In terms of the full investigation: Of the Susac syndrome patients who were sequenced, under ten were in clinical remission while about six had clinically active disease. Whether CD8+ T cell activation and differentiation in Susac syndrome was antigen driven was tested using repertoire sequencing. At blood withdrawal, Susac syndrome patients were therapy-naive, treated with corticosteroids (with IVIg additionally given to some), or treated with IVIg alone. The study compared CD8+ T cell repertoire clonality among about a dozen healthy donors, 14 Susac syndrome patients and around 16 multiple sclerosis patients. Overall study results and their limits: The number of individuals in the TCR sequencing and HLA analysis was recognized as being relatively small. Roughly 15 and five Susac-specific public clones were found in the total CD8+ and CD8+ TEMRA repertoires, respectively. Susac syndrome CD8+ repertoires showed clonal expansion, highest in CD8+ TEMRA cells and greater in clinically active than remitting patients.

V was cut back by 3 bases and J by 5 bases, leaving a gap of 8 bases between them. The germline V gene specifies SGHTA as CDR1 and FQGNSA as CDR2. The cysteine opens and the phenylalanine closes a CDR3 of 13 amino acids. The sequence is cut down to CDR3 DNA, 39 bases in frame from base 1. RNA was extracted using the RNeasy kit, and about 0.5 to 1 microgram was reverse transcribed with random hexamers. The immunoSEQ multiplex PCR assay, which covers 54 Vbeta and 13 Jbeta segments, was used to amplify TCR beta CDR3 regions. PCR amplification bias was corrected using a synthetic template baseline for primer optimization and computational correction. The original pipeline was this. Reads were assigned to V, D and J genes according to IMGT and analyzed in immunoSEQ Analyzer, with only productive sequences retained. Clonality was calculated as one minus the Shannon entropy normalized by log2 of the number of productive unique sequences. For each patient and control, public and private clones were evaluated among the 100 most prevalent clones. Clones were defined as Susac-specific if absent from the healthy and MS cohorts, from approximately 1,100 published viral clones and from other ImmuneACCESS disease sequences. TCRdb trimmed the raw reads at Q25, called clones with MiXCR and kept productive beta chains. Rows with one shared CDR3 protein collapse into an entry with the most common genes and DNA. The V and J calls were determined by TCRdb, not by the authors. The sample contains about 120,000 distinct CDR3 sequences, about 93% of them found a single time. The leading ten clones occupy 0.25% to 0.3% of the sample.

Peripheral blood CD8+ and CD4+ T cells from healthy donors, Susac syndrome patients and multiple sclerosis patients were profiled using high-throughput TCR beta sequencing. Recently defined diagnostic criteria for definite or probable disease were met by the Susac syndrome patients. Bulk CD8+ and CD4+ T cells were purified magnetically by negative isolation, whereas CD8+ TEMRA cells were enriched by FACS. Blood was drawn into EDTA tubes, processed within 24 hours, and PBMCs were isolated by density gradient centrifugation. PBMCs intended for TCR sequencing were cryopreserved in liquid nitrogen and were subsequently thawed in a 37 degrees C water bath. A purity of at least 90% was achieved for sorted or isolated CD4+, CD8+ and CD8+ TEMRA cells.

The chain employs TRBV7-2 and TRBJ2-4, with the D gene uncertain. This receptor was obtained from a human donor with Susac syndrome. Sequencing input: CD8+ T cells from PBMCs. Here is the DNA: TGTGCCAGCAGCTTTGTTGACGAAAACATTCAGTACTTC. Its amino acids are CASSFVDENIQYF.